This T cell receptor beta chain was identified in a study of blood T cell repertoires in COVID-19. Study information: Both acute and convalescent COVID-19 samples were obtained from the United States, Italy and Spain. Sources were T cells, B-cell-depleted T cells, or PBMCs; the material itself was cDNA or gDNA.

Germline V gene lookup returns CDR1 SNHLY and CDR2 FYNNEI. J was trimmed by 4 bases and V by 5 bases; bases with no gene match: 7. The CDR3 runs to 14 residues. As originally analysed: Quantification of nucleated cells was approximated via reference gene primer amplification. Using immunoSEQ multiplex PCR, the repertoire was profiled, and TCRdb retains in-frame clones only, with some absent. That table gives V, J and clone size, and the DNA gave D and trimming. The table has around 250,000 clones, 89% seen once; the top ten hold about 0.94%. This clone occurred once. The specimen was peripheral blood. The sequence derives from a woman aged 40 to 50 who had recovered from COVID-19. V is TRBV2 and J is TRBJ1-1; 7 positions match TRBD1. The CDR3 nucleotides are TGTGCCAGCAGTCGTCCGGGACAGAGCACTGAAGCTTTCTTT. As protein: CASSRPGQSTEAFF.